The rows below give T cell receptor beta chains drawn from one sample of a study of OX40 agonist ivuxolimab in advanced cancers. Assay: immunoSEQ multiplex PCR; the TCRdb copy retains only in-frame clones and omits some. The sample carries roughly 60,000 clones, about 90% recorded once. Sequences were derived from CD4+ or CD8+ T cells sorted from blood, sampled in a trial of the OX40 agonist ivuxolimab. The source of these receptors is an adult with an advanced solid tumor such as melanoma, head and neck, liver or kidney cancer. Both conserved end residues are part of each CDR3. D genes are given only for firm matches. Only part of the rows carry a size: once, few, many, or a class if the clone is expanded.

>TRBJ2-7|few|TRBV11-2|TRBD2
TGTGCCAGCAGCTCCGGGACTAGCGGCTCCTACGAGCAGTACTTC
CASSSGTSGSYEQYF
>TRBJ1-5|.|TRBV30|.
TGTGCCTGGAGTGTATCCCGAGACAGCCGTAGCTCGAATCAGCCCCAGCATTTT
CAWSVSRDSRSSNQPQHF
>TRBJ2-5|.|TRBV27|.
TGTGCCAGCAGTTTGGGTGTGACCCAGTACTTC
CASSLGVTQYF
>TRBJ2-5|.|TRBV7-6|.
TGTGCCAGCAGCTTAATTAACAGAGAAGAGACCCAGTACTTC
CASSLINREETQYF
>TRBJ1-1|.|TRBV28|.
TGTGCCAGCAGGACTCAGGGGACGAACACTGAAGCTTTCTTT
CASRTQGTNTEAFF
>TRBJ2-1|once|TRBV7-9|.
TGTGCCAGCAGCTTGAGTTGGGGGAAGTTCTTC
CASSLSWGKFF
>TRBJ2-2|.|TRBV18|TRBD2
TGTGCCAGCTCACCGGCGCTAGCGGGAATCACCGGGGAGCTGTTTTTT
CASSPALAGITGELFF
>TRBJ1-5|once|TRBV18|.
TGTGCCAGCTCACAAGAACAGTTAAGCAATCAGCCCCAGCATTTT
CASSQEQLSNQPQHF
>TRBJ1-1|.|TRBV30|.
TGTGCCTGGAGTGGGGACCCCAGAAACACTGAAGCTTTCTTT
CAWSGDPRNTEAFF
>TRBJ2-7|.|TRBV5-4|TRBD2
TGTGCCAGCAGTTCGACTAGCGGGAGACCCGAGCAGTACTTC
CASSSTSGRPEQYF
>TRBJ2-1|.|TRBV5-1|TRBD1
TGCGCCAGCAGCCCAAAGCCAGGGGGAGATGAGCAGTTCTTC
CASSPKPGGDEQFF
>TRBJ1-4|.|TRBV2|TRBD1
TGTGCCAGCAGTAGAGACAGGGGGGAAAAACTGTTTTTT
CASSRDRGEKLFF
>TRBJ2-7|.|TRBV7-2|TRBD2
TGTGCCAGCAGCCCCTCGACTAGCACCTACGAGCAGTACTTC
CASSPSTSTYEQYF
>TRBJ2-5|.|TRBV5-1|.
TGCGCCAGCAGCTTGGAAGGGGCCCAGTACTTC
CASSLEGAQYF
>TRBJ1-1|.|TRBV9|TRBD1
TGTGCCAGCAGCCCCCGGGACAGGGAACCTGCTTTCTTT
CASSPRDREPAFF
>TRBJ2-5|.|TRBV27|.
TGTGCCAGCCATGGGGTGGGAGAGACCCAGTACTTC
CASHGVGETQYF
>TRBJ1-2|.|TRBV28|.
TGTGCCAGCAGTCCCCACTGGAATAGTGGTAACTATGGCTACACCTTC
CASSPHWNSGNYGYTF
>TRBJ2-4|.|TRBV30|.
TGTGCCTGGACCCCCAGGGCGGGGATGAACATTCAGTACTTC
CAWTPRAGMNIQYF
>TRBJ2-3|.|TRBV28|TRBD1
TGTGCCACCCCCGGGACAGGCCCAGATACGCAGTATTTT
CATPGTGPDTQYF
>TRBJ1-2|.|TRBV19|TRBD1
TGTGCCAGTAGTATGTCCCGGGACAGGGGCCGGGGGACCTTC
CASSMSRDRGRGTF
>TRBJ1-1|.|TRBV18|.
TGTGCCAGCTCACTACACAGGGAAGTAGTGAACACTGAAGCTTTCTTT
CASSLHREVVNTEAFF
>TRBJ1-4|.|TRBV7-8|TRBD1
TGTGCCAGCAGCTTCGACAGGGGAGTAACTAATGAAAAACTGTTTTTT
CASSFDRGVTNEKLFF